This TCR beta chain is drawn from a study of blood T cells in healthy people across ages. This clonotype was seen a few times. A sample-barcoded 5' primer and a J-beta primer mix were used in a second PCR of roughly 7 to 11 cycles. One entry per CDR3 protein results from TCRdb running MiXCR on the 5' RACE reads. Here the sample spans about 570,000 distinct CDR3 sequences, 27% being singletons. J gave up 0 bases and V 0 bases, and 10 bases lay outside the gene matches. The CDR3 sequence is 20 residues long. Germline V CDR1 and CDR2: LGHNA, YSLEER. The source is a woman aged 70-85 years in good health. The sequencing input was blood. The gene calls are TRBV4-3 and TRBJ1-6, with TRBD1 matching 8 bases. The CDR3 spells CASSQDGSGQAASYNSPLHF. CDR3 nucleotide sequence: TGCGCCAGCAGCCAAGATGGGTCGGGACAGGCCGCCTCCTATAATTCACCCCTCCACTTT.